This TCR beta chain was documented in a study of cytomegalovirus exposure and HLA in healthy donors. It was with 60 Vbeta and 13 Jbeta primers that the PCR ran. Produced via immunoSEQ multiplex PCR; TCRdb's table is partial and in-frame only. This sample yields tens of thousands of clones, of which around 79% are seen a single time; less than 2% belongs to the top ten. Worth noting for this clone: Antigen: not known.

Trimming left V 6 bases short and J 6 bases short, with 17 bases between. The CDR3 is 15 residues long. From germline, CDR1 is MDHEN and CDR2 SYDVKM. Study outcomes and limitations: The study carried out a later analysis of TCR beta sequences. It associated some 15,000 of them with specific HLA alleles at a false discovery rate of 0.05. In a later analysis, productive TCRs from donors in an Asian-associated ancestry cluster reportedly carried fewer N-insertions than the cohort mean.

This chain connects TRBV28 to TRBJ1-4, with D maybe TRBD1 (5 bases). Sequencing used PBMCs. The sequence came from a man aged 40-49 years in good health and CMV-seronegative. The DNA of the CDR3 is TGTGCCAGCAGCTCGTGGGCAGGGTCGGATGAAAAACTGTTTTTT. This encodes CASSSWAGSDEKLFF.